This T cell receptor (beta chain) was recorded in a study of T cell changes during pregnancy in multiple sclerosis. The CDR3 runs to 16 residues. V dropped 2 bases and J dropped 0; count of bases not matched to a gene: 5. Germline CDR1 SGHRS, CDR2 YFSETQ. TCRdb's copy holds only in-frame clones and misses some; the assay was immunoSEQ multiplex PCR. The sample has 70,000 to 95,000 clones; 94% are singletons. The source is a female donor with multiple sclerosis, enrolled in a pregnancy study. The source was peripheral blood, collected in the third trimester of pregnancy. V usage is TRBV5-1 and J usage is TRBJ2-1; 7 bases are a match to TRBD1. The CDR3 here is CASSLQGTSSYNEQFF. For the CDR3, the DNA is TGCGCCAGCAGCTTACAGGGGACGAGCTCCTACAATGAGCAGTTCTTC.